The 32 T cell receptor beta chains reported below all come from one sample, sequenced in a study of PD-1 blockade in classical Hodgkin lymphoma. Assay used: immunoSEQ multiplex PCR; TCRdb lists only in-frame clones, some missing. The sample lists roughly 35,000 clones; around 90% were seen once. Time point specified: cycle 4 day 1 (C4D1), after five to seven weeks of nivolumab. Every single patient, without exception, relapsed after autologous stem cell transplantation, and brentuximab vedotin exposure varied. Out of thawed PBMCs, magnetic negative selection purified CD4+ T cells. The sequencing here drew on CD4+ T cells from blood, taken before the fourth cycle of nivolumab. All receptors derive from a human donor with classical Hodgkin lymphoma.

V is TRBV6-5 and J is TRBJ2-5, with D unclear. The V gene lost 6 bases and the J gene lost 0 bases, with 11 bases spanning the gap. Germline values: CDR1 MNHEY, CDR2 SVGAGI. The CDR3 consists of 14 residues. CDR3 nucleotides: TGTGCCAGCAGACAAGGACGGTACCAAGAGACCCAGTACTTC. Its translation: CASRQGRYQETQYF.

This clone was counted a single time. DNA of the CDR3: TGCGCCAGCAGCTTCCAGCCCGCCCCGGGACTTTTGAACACTGAAGCTTTCTTT. Translating it yields CASSFQPAPGLLNTEAFF. The chain uses TRBV5-1 and TRBJ1-1; D may be TRBD1 (5 bases). Per the germline V gene, CDR1 is SGHRS and CDR2 is YFSETQ. V lost 2 bases and J lost 0, with 20 bases in between. The CDR3 has 18 residues. The complete variable domain, with remaining parts taken from reference TRBV5-1 and TRBJ1-1, reads KAGVTQTPRYLIKTRGQQVTLSCSPISGHRSVSWYQQTPGQGLQFLFEYFSETQRNKGNFPGRFSGRQFSNSRSEMNVSTLELGDSALYLCASSFQPAPGLLNTEAFFGQGTRLTVV.

In DNA form, the CDR3 reads TGTGCCAGCAGCCAGGACAGCGCTTTTGGAAATGGCTACACCTTC. The encoded protein is CASSQDSAFGNGYTF. The gene calls are TRBV7-9 and TRBJ1-2; maybe TRBD1 (6 bases). The CDR3 consists of 15 residues. Per the germline V gene, CDR1 is SEHNR and CDR2 is FQNEAQ (reference sequence). Trimming removed 5 bases from V and 6 bases from J, with 19 bases in between.

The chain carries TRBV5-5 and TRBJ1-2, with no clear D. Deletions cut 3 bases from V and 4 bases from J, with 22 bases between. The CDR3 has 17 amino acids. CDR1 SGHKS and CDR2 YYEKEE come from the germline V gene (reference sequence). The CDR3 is CASSWTPPTRVGYGYTF. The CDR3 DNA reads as TGTGCCAGCAGCTGGACGCCCCCCACGAGGGTAGGCTATGGCTACACCTTC.

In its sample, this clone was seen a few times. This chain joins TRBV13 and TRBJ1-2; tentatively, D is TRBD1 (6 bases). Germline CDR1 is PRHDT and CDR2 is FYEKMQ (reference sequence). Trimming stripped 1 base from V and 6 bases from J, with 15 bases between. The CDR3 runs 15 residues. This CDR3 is CASSLVWGRVDGYTF. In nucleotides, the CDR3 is TGTGCCAGCAGCTTAGTTTGGGGGCGCGTCGATGGCTACACCTTC.

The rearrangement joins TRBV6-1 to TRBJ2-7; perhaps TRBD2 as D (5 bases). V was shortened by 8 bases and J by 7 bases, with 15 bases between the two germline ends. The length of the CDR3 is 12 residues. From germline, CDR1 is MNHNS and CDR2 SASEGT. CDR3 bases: TGTGCCAGCGGGTTTAGTCAGCGGGAGCAGTACTTC. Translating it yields CASGFSQREQYF.

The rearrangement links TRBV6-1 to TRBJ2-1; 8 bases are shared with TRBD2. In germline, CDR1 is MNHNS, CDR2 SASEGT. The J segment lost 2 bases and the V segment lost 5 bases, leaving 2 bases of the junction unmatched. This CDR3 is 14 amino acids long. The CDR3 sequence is CASSTSGTYNEQFF. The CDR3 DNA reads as TGTGCCAGCAGTACTAGCGGTACCTACAATGAGCAGTTCTTC.

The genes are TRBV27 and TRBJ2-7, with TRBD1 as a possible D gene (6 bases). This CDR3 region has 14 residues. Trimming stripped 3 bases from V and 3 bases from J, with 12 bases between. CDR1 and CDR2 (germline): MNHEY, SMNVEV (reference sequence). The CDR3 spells CASSFGSRGYEQYF. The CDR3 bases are TGTGCCAGCAGTTTTGGTTCCAGGGGCTACGAGCAGTACTTC.

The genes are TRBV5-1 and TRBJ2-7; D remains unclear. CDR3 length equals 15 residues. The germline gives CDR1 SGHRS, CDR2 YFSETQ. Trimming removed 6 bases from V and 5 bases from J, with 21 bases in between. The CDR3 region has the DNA TGCGCCAGCACCCTCCTCCCGGCGGCCGGAAACGAGCAGTACTTC. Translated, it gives CASTLLPAAGNEQYF.

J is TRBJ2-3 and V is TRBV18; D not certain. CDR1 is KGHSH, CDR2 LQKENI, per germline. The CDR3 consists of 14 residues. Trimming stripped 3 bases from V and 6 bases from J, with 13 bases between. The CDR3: CASSPLVGLDTQYF. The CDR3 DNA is TGTGCCAGCTCACCGCTGGTAGGTTTGGATACGCAGTATTTT.

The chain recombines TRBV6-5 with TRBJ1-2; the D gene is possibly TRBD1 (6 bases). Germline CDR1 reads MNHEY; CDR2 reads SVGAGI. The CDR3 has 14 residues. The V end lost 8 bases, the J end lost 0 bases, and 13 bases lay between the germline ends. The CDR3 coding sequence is TGTGCCAGCGGAGGGGGGGACGCTAACTATGGCTACACCTTC. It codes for CASGGGDANYGYTF.

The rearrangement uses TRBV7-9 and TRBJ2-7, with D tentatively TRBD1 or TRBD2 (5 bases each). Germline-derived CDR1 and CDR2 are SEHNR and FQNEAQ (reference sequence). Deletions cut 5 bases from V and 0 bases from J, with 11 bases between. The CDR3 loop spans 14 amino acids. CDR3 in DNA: TGTGCCAGCAGCCGGGGACCGAACTCCTACGAGCAGTACTTC. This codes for CASSRGPNSYEQYF.

CDR3 in amino acids: CASSGGTVGRGEQYF. The CDR3 coding sequence is TGCGCCAGCAGCGGTGGGACAGTTGGGCGGGGCGAGCAGTACTTC. The chain has TRBV5-1 and TRBJ2-7; maybe TRBD1 (7 bases). CDR3 length equals 15 residues. Looked up from germline, CDR1 is SGHRS and CDR2 is YFSETQ. V shed 4 bases and J shed 6 bases, with 20 bases lying between them.

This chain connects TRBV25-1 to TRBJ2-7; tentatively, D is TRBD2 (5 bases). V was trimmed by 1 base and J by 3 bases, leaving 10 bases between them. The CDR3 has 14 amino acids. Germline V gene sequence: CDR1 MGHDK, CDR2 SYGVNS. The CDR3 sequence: CASSEWGAFYEQYF. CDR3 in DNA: TGTGCCAGCAGTGAATGGGGAGCCTTCTACGAGCAGTACTTC.

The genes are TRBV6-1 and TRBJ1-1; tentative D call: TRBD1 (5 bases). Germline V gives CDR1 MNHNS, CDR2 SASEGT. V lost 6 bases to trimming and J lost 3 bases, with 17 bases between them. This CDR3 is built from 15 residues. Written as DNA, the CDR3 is TGTGCCAGCAGCGAACGCGGGGGATGGGACACTGAAGCTTTCTTT. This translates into CASSERGGWDTEAFF.

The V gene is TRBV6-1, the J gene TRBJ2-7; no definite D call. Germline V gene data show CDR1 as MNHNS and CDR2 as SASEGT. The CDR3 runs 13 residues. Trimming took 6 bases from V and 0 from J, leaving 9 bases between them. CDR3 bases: TGTGCCAGCAGCGAGAACCCCTCCTACGAGCAGTACTTC. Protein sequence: CASSENPSYEQYF.

CDR3 bases: TGTGCCAGTAGTAGCAGCCAAGAGACCCAGTACTTC. Protein: CASSSSQETQYF. The chain couples TRBV19 to TRBJ2-5; D is ambiguous. With 4 bases removed from V and 1 base from J, the gap between germline ends came to 4 bases. Looked up from germline, CDR1 is LNHDA and CDR2 is SQIVND (reference sequence). The CDR3 length is 12 residues.

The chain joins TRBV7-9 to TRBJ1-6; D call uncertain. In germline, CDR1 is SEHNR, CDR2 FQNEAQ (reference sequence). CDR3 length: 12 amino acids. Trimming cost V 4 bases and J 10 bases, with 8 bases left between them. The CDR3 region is CASSSIFSPLHF. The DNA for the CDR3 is TGTGCCAGCAGCTCGATTTTCTCACCCCTCCACTTT.

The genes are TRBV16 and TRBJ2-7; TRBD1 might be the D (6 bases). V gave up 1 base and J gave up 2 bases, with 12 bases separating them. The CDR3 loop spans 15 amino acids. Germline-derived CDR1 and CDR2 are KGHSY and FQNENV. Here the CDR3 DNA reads TGTGCCAGCAGCCAATTGAAAGGGGGACCCTACGAGCAGTACTTC. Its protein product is CASSQLKGGPYEQYF.

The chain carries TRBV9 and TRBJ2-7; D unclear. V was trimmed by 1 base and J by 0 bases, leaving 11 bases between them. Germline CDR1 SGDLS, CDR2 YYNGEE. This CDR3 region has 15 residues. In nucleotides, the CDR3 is TGTGCCAGCAGCGTACGTGCAGAGAGCTCCTACGAGCAGTACTTC. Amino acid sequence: CASSVRAESSYEQYF. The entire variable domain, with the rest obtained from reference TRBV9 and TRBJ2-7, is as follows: DSGVTQTPKHLITATGQRVTLRCSPRSGDLSVYWYQQSLDQGLQFLIQYYNGEERAKGNILERFSAQQFPDLHSELNLSSLELGDSALYFCASSVRAESSYEQYFGPGTRLTVT.

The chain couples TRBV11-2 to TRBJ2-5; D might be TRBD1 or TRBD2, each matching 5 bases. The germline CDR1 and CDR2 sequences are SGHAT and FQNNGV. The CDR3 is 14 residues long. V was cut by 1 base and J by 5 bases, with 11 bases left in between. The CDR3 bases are TGTGCCAGCAGCTTAGGGGGGTGGACGGAGACCCAGTACTTC. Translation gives CASSLGGWTETQYF. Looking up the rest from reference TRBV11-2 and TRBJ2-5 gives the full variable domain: EAGVAQSPRYKIIEKRQSVAFWCNPISGHATLYWYQQILGQGPKLLIQFQNNGVVDDSQLPKDRFSAERLKGVDSTLKIQPAKLEDSAVYLCASSLGGWTETQYFGPGTRLLVL.

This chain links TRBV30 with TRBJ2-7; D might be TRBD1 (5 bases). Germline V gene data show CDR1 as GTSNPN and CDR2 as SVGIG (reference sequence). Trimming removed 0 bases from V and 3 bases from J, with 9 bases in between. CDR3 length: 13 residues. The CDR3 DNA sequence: TGTGCCTGGAGTGTACCAGGGATCTACGAGCAGTACTTC. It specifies CAWSVPGIYEQYF. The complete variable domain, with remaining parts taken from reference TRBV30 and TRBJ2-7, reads SQTIHQWPATLVQPVGSPLSLECTVEGTSNPNLYWYRQAAGRGLQLLFYSVGIGQISSEVPQNLSASRPQDRQFILSSKKLLLSDSGFYLCAWSVPGIYEQYFGPGTRLTVT.

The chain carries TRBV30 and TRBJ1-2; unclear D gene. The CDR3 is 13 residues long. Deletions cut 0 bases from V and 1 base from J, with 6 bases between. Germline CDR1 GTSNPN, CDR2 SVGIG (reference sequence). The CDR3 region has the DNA TGTGCCTGGAGTGTACTGGGTAACTATGGCTACACCTTC. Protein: CAWSVLGNYGYTF.

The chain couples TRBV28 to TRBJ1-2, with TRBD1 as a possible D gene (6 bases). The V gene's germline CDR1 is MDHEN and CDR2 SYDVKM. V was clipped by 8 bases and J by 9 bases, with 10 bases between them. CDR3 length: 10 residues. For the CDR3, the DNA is TGTGCCAGCCGGGACACCCGCTACACCTTC. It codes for CASRDTRYTF.

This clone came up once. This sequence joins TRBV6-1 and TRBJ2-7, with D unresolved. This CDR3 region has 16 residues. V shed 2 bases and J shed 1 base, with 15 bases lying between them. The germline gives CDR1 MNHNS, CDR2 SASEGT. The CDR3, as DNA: TGTGCCAGCAGTGAATTTCCAAGGGCGAGATCCTACGAGCAGTACTTC. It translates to CASSEFPRARSYEQYF.

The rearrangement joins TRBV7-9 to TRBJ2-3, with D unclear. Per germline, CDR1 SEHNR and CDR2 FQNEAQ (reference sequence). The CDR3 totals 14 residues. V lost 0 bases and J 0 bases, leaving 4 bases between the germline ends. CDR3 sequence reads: CASSLAGSTDTQYF. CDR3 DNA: TGTGCCAGCAGCTTAGCGGGTAGCACAGATACGCAGTATTTT.

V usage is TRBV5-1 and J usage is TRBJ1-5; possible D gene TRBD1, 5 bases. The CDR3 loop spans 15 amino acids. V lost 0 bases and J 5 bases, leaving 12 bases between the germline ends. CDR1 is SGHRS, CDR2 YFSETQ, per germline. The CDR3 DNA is TGCGCCAGCAGCTTGGTAGCGGGGGTGGATCAGCCCCAGCATTTT. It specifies CASSLVAGVDQPQHF.

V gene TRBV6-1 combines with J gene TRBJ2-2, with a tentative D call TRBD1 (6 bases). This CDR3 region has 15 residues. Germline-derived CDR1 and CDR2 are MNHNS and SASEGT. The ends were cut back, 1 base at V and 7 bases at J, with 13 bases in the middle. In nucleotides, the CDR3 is TGTGCCAGCAGTGAAGTTGTAGGGGGTAACGGGGAGCTGTTTTTT. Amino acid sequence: CASSEVVGGNGELFF.

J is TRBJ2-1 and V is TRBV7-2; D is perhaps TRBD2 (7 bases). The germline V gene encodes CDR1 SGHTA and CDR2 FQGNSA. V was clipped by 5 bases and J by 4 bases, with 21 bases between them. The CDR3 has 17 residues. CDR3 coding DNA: TGTGCCAGCAGCACGAGGGGGGGCGGCGGGAGTTACAATGAGCAGTTCTTC. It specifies CASSTRGGGGSYNEQFF. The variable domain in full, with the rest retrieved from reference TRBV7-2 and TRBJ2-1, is GAGVSQSPSNKVTEKGKDVELRCDPISGHTALYWYRQSLGQGLEFLIYFQGNSAPDKSGLPSDRFSAERTGGSVSTLTIQRTQQEDSAVYLCASSTRGGGGSYNEQFFGPGTRLTVL.

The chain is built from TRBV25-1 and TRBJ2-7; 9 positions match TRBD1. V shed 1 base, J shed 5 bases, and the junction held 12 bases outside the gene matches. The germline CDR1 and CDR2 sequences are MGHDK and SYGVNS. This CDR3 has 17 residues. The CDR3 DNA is TGTGCCAGCAGTGAATGGGGAACAGGGGGCGAGTCCAACGAGCAGTACTTC. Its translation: CASSEWGTGGESNEQYF.

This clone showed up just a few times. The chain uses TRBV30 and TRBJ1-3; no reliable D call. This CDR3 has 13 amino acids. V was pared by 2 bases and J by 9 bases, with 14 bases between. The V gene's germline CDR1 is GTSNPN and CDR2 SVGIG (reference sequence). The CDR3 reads CAWSLYVGGTIYF. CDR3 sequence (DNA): TGTGCCTGGAGTCTGTATGTGGGTGGCACCATATATTTT.

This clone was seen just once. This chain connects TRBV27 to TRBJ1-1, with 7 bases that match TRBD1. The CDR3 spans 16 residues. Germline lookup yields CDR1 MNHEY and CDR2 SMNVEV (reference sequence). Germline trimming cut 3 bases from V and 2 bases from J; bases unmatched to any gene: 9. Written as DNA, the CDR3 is TGTGCCAGCAGTTTGCTGAAGGGGGCGTTAAACACTGAAGCTTTCTTT. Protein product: CASSLLKGALNTEAFF.